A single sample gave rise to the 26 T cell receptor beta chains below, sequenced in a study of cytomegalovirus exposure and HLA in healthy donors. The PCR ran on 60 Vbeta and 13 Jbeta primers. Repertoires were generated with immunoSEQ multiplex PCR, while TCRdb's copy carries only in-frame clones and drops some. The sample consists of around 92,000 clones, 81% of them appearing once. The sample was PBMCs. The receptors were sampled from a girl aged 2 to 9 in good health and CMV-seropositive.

The CDR3 bases are TGCGCCAGCAGCTTCTCTAGCGGGAGCTCCTACGAGCAGTACTTC. Its protein is CASSFSSGSSYEQYF. The chain is built from TRBV5-1 and TRBJ2-7; 10 positions agree with TRBD2. After removal of 2 bases from V and 0 bases from J, the junction contained 2 bases not matched to a gene. Germline lookup yields CDR1 SGHRS and CDR2 YFSETQ. The CDR3 covers 15 residues.

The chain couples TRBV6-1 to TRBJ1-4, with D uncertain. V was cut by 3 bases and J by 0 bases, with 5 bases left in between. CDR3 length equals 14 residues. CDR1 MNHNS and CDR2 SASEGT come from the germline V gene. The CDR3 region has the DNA TGTGCCAGCAGTGACTTCTCAACTAATGAAAAACTGTTTTTT. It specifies CASSDFSTNEKLFF.

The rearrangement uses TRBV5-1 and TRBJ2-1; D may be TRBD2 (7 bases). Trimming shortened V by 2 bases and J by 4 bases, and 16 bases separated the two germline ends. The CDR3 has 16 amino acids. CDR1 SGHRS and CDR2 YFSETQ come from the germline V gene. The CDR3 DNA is TGCGCCAGCAGCTTCCCGGGGGGCTCGGGATACAATGAGCAGTTCTTC. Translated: CASSFPGGSGYNEQFF.

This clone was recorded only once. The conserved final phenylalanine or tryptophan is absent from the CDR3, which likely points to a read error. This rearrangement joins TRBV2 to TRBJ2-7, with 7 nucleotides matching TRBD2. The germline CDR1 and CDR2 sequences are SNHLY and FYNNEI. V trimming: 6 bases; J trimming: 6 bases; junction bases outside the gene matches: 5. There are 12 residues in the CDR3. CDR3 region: CASRGGRPEQYL. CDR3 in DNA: TGTGCCAGCAGGGGGGGGAGACCCGAGCAGTACCTC.

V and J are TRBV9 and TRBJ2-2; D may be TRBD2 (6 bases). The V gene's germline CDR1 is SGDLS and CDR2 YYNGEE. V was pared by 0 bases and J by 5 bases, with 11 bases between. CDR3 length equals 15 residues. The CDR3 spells CASSVGGDSTGELFF. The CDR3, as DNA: TGTGCCAGCAGCGTAGGCGGGGATTCTACCGGGGAGCTGTTTTTT.

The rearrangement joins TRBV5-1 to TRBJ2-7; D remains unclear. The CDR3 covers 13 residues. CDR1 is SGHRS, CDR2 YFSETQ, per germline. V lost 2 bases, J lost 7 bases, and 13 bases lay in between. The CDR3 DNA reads TGCGCCAGCAGCTTCAACCCCGAGAGGGAGCAGTACTTC. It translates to CASSFNPEREQYF.

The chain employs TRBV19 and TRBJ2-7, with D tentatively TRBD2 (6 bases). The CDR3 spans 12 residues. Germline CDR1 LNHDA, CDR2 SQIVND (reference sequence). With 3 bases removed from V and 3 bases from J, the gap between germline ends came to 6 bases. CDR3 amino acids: CASSIGGYEQYF. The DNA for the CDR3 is TGTGCCAGTAGTATCGGGGGCTACGAGCAGTACTTC. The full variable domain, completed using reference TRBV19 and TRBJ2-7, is DGGITQSPKYLFRKEGQNVTLSCEQNLNHDAMYWYRQDPGQGLRLIYYSQIVNDFQKGDIAEGYSVSREKKESFPLTVTSAQKNPTAFYLCASSIGGYEQYFGPGTRLTVT.

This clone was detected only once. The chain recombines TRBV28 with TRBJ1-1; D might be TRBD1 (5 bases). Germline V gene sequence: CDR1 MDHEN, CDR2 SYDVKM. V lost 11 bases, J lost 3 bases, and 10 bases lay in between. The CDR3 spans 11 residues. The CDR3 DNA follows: TGTGCCGGCGGGACTTACACTGAAGCTTTCTTT. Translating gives CAGGTYTEAFF.

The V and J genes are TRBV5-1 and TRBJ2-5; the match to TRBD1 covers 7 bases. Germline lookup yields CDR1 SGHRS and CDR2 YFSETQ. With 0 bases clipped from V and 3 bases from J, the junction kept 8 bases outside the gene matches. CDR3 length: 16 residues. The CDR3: CASSLVAGGVKETQYF. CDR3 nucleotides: TGCGCCAGCAGCTTGGTAGCAGGGGGAGTTAAAGAGACCCAGTACTTC.

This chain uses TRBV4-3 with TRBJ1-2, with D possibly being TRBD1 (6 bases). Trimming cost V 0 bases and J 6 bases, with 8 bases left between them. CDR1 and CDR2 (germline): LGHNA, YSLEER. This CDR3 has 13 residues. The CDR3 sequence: CASSQEQGHGYTF. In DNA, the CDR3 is TGCGCCAGCAGCCAAGAACAGGGCCATGGCTACACCTTC.

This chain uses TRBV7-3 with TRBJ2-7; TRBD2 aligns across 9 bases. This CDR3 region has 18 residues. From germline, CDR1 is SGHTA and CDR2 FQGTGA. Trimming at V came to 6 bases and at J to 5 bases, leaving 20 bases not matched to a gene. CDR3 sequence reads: CASRYGEREAPLGDEQYF. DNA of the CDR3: TGTGCCAGCAGGTACGGCGAGCGGGAGGCCCCCTTAGGAGACGAGCAGTACTTC.

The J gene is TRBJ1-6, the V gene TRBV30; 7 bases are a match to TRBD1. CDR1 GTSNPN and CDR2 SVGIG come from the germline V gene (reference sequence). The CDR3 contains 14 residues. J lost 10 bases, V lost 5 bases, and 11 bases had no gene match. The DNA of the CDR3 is TGTGCCTGGGATTTAGTCGCAGGGGGGTCACCCCTCCACTTT. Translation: CAWDLVAGGSPLHF.

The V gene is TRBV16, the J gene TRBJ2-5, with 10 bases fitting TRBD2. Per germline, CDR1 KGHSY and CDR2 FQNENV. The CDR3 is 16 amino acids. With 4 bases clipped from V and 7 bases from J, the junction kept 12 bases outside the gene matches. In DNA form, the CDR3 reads TGTGCCAGCAGCCCCCCGGCGACTAGCGGGTACGGGACCCAGTACTTC. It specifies CASSPPATSGYGTQYF.

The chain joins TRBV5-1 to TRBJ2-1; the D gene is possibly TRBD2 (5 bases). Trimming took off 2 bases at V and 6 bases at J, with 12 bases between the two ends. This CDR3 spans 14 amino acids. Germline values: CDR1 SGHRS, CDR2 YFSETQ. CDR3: CASSLTGIPNEQFF. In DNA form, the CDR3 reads TGCGCCAGCAGCTTAACGGGAATCCCCAATGAGCAGTTCTTC.

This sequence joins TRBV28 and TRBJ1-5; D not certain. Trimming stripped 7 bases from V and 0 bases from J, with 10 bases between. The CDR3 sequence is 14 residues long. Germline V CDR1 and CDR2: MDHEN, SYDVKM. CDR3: CASTKSNSNQPQHF. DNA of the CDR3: TGTGCCAGCACCAAATCCAATAGCAATCAGCCCCAGCATTTT.

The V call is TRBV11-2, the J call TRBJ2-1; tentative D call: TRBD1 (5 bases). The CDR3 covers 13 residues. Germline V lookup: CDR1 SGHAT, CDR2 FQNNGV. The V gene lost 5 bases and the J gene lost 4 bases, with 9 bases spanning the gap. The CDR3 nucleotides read TGTGCCAGCAGCATAAGACAGTACAATGAGCAGTTCTTC. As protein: CASSIRQYNEQFF.

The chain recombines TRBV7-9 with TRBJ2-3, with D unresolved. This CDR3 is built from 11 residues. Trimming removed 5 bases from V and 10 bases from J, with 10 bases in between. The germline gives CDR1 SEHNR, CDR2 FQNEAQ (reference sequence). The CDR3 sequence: CASSPQLAQYF. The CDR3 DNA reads TGTGCCAGCAGCCCCCAGCTAGCGCAGTATTTT.

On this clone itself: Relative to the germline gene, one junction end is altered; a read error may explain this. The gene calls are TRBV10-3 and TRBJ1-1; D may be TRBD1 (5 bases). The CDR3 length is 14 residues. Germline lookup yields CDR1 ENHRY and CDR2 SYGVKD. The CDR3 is CAINEAGMNTEAFF. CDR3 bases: TGTGCCATCAATGAGGCAGGGATGAACACTGAAGCTTTCTTT.

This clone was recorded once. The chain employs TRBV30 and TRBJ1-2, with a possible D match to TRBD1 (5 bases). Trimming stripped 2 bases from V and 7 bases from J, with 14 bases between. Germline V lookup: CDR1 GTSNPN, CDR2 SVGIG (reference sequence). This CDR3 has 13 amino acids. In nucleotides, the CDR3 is TGTGCCTGGAGTACTCGGCGGGACGTTGGCTACACCTTC. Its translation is CAWSTRRDVGYTF.

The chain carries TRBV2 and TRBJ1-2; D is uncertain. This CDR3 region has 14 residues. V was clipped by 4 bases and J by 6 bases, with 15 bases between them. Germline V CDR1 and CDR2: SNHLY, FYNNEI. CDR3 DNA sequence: TGTGCCAGCAGTGCGGGAAACCCCCTTAATGGCTACACCTTC. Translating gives CASSAGNPLNGYTF.

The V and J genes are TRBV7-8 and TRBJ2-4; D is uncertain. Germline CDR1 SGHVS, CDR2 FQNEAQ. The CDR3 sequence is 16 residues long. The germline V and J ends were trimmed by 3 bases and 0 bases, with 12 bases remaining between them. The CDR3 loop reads CASSFVSTSAKNIQYF. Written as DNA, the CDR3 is TGTGCCAGCAGCTTTGTATCTACCTCAGCCAAAAACATTCAGTACTTC.

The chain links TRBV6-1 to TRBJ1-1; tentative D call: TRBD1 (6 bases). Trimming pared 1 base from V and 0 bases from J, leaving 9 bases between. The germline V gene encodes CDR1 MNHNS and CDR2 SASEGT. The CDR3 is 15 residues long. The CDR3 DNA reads TGTGCCAGCAGTGAAGGAGACAGGTTGAACACTGAAGCTTTCTTT. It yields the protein CASSEGDRLNTEAFF.

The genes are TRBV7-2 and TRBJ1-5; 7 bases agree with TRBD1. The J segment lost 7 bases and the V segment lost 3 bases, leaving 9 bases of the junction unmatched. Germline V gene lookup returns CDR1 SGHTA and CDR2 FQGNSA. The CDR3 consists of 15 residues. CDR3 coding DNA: TGTGCCAGCAGCTTCGCCACAGGGGTCGGGCAGCCCCAGCATTTT. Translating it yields CASSFATGVGQPQHF.

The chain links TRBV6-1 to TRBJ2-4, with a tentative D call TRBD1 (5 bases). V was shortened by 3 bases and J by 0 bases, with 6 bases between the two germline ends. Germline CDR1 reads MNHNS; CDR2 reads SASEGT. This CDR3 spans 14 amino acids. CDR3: CASSDDRAKNIQYF. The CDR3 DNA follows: TGTGCCAGCAGTGATGACAGAGCCAAAAACATTCAGTACTTC.

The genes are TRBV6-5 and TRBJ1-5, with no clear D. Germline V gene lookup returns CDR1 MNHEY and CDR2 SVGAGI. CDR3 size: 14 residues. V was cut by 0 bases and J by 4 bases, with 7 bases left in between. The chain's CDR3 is CASSYSIANQPQHF. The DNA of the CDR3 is TGTGCCAGCAGTTACTCCATAGCTAATCAGCCCCAGCATTTT.

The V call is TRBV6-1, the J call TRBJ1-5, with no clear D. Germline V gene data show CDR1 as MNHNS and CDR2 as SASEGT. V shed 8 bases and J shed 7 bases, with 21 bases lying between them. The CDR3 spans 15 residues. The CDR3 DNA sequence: TGTGCCAGCCAGGAACACCGACAAGCACGCCAGCCCCAGCATTTT. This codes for CASQEHRQARQPQHF.